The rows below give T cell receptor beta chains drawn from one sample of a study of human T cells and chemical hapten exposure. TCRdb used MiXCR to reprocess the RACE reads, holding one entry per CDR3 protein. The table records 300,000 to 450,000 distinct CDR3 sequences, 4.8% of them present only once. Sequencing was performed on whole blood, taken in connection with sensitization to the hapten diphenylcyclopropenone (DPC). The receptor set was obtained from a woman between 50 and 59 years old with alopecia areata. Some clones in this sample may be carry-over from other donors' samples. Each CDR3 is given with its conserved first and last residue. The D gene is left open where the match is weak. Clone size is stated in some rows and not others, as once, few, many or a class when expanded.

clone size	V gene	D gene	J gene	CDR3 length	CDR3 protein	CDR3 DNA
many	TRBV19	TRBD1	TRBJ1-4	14	CASKTGVVGEKLFF	TGTGCCAGTAAAACAGGGGTGGTGGGTGAAAAACTGTTTTTT
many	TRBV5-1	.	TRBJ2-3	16	CASSLEQTYHSGTQYF	TGCGCCAGCAGCTTGGAGCAGACCTACCACAGTGGTACGCAGTATTTT
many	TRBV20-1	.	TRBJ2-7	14	CSAREPAQGTEQYF	TGCAGTGCTAGAGAGCCCGCCCAGGGTACTGAGCAGTACTTC
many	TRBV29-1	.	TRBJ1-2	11	CSVLDGYGYTF	TGCAGCGTTCTTGACGGCTATGGCTACACCTTC
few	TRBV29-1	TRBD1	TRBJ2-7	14	CSVSGTGVSYEQYF	TGCAGCGTTTCCGGGACAGGGGTCTCCTACGAGCAGTACTTC
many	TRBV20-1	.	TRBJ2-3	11	CSAPLYGGQYF	TGCAGTGCTCCATTATACGGCGGGCAGTATTTT
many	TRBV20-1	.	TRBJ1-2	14	CSARPGARNYGYTF	TGCAGTGCTAGACCGGGGGCGCGGAACTATGGCTACACCTTC
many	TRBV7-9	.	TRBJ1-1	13	CASSPPERLSGAF	TGTGCCAGCAGCCCACCCGAACGGCTGTCAGGGGCTTTT
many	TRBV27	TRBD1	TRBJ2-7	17	CASSSTTGQGAVYEQYF	TGTGCCAGCAGTTCCACCACGGGACAGGGGGCCGTCTACGAGCAGTACTTC
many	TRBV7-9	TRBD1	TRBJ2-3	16	CASSFYRDRGTDTQYF	TGTGCCAGCAGCTTCTACCGGGACAGAGGCACAGATACGCAGTATTTT
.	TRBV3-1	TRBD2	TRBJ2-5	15	CASSQRLAGKKTQYF	TGTGCCAGCAGCCAACGACTAGCGGGGAAAAAGACCCAGTACTTC
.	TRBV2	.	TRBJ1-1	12	CASSGPKGEAFF	TGTGCCAGCAGCGGACCGAAAGGTGAAGCTTTCTTT
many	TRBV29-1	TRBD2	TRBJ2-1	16	CSVEDPAGLSYNEQFF	TGCAGCGTTGAAGACCCAGCGGGACTCTCCTACAATGAGCAGTTCTTC
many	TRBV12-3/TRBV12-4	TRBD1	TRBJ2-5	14	CASRRQGVIETQYF	TGTGCCAGCCGCAGACAGGGCGTCATAGAGACCCAGTACTTC
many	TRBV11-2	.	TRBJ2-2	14	CASSLNRLTGELFF	TGTGCCAGCAGCTTAAACAGACTCACCGGGGAGCTGTTTTTT
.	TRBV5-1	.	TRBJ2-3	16	CASSSGLTTNTDTQYF	TGCGCCAGCAGCTCTGGACTTACAACAAACACAGATACGCAGTATTTT
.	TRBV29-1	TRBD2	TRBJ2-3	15	CSVESGTSGMNTQYF	TGCAGCGTTGAGTCTGGGACTAGCGGGATGAATACGCAGTATTTT
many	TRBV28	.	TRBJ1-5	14	CASSLGPINQPQHF	TGTGCCAGCAGTTTAGGACCGATTAATCAGCCCCAGCATTTT
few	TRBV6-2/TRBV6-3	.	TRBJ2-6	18	CASSYPPREISGANVLTF	TGTGCCAGCAGTTACCCCCCCCGGGAAATCTCTGGGGCCAACGTCCTGACTTTC
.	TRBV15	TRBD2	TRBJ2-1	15	CATSKLAERHNEQFF	TGTGCCACCAGCAAGCTAGCGGAACGTCACAATGAGCAGTTCTTC
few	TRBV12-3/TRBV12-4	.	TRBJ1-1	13	CASSFGVGTEAFF	TGTGCCAGCAGTTTTGGGGTGGGGACTGAAGCTTTCTTT
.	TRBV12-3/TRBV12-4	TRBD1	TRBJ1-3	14	CASRQTGAGYTIYF	TGTGCCAGCAGGCAGACAGGGGCGGGTTACACCATATATTTT
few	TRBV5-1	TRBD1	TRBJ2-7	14	CASSPGTGRGEQYF	TGCGCCAGCAGCCCCGGGACAGGGAGAGGCGAGCAGTACTTC
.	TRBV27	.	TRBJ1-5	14	CASKPGLSNQPQHF	TGTGCCAGCAAGCCGGGACTGAGCAATCAGCCCCAGCATTTT
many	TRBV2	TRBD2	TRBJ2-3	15	CASRAGLAGADTQYF	TGTGCCAGCAGAGCCGGACTAGCGGGGGCAGATACGCAGTATTTT
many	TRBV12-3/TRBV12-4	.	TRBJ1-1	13	CASSASVDTEAFF	TGTGCCAGCAGCGCTAGTGTTGACACTGAAGCTTTCTTT
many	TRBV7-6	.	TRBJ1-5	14	CASSQGSGSQPQHF	TGTGCCAGCAGTCAGGGTTCAGGGAGCCAGCCCCAGCATTTT
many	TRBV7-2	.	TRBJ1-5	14	CASSLRGVDQPQHF	TGTGCCAGCAGCCTTAGAGGAGTAGATCAGCCCCAGCATTTT
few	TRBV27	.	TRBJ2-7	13	CASSLSTRNEQYF	TGTGCCAGCAGTTTATCGACGAGGAACGAGCAGTACTTC
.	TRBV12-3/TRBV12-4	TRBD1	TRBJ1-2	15	CASSFGTGSNYGYTF	TGTGCCAGCAGTTTCGGGACAGGGAGCAACTATGGCTACACCTTC
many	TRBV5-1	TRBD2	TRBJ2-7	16	CASSASSGGGNYEQYF	TGCGCCAGCAGCGCCTCTTCTGGCGGGGGAAACTACGAGCAGTACTTC
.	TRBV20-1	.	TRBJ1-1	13	CSARDARNTEAFF	TGCAGTGCTAGAGATGCCAGGAACACTGAAGCTTTCTTT
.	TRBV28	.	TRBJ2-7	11	CASSLGYVQYF	TGTGCCAGCAGTTTAGGGTACGTGCAGTACTTC
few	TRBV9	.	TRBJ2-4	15	CASSPRGGHPNIQYF	TGTGCCAGCAGCCCCCGTGGCGGCCACCCAAACATTCAGTACTTC
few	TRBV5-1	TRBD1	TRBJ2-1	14	CASSPVDRVDEQFF	TGCGCCAGCAGCCCGGTGGACAGGGTCGATGAGCAGTTCTTC
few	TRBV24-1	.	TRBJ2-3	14	CATSDSRLTDTQYF	TGTGCCACCAGTGATTCCAGACTCACAGATACGCAGTATTTT
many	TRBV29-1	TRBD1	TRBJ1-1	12	CSVWTGRTEAFF	TGCAGCGTTTGGACAGGGCGCACTGAAGCTTTCTTT
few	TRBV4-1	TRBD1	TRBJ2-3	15	CASSQGTGGSDTQYF	TGCGCCAGCAGCCAGGGGACAGGGGGCTCGGATACGCAGTATTTT
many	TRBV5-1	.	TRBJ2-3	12	CACRGATDTQYF	TGCGCCTGTCGGGGGGCCACAGATACGCAGTATTTT
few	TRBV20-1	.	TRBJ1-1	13	CSPRAALRAEAFF	TGCAGTCCGAGGGCTGCCCTTAGGGCTGAAGCTTTCTTT
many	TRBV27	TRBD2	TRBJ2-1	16	CASRRGLAGGRDEQFF	TGTGCCAGCAGGCGAGGACTAGCGGGGGGGAGGGATGAGCAGTTCTTC